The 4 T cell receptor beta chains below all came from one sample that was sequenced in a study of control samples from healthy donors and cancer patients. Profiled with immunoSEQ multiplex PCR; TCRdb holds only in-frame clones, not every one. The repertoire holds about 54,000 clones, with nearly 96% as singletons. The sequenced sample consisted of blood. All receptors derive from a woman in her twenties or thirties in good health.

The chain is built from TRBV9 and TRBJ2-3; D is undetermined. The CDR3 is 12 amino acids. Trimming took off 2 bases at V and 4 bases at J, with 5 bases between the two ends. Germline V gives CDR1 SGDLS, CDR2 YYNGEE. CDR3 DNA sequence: TGTGCCAGCAGCGTTGGGGCAGATACGCAGTATTTT. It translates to CASSVGADTQYF.

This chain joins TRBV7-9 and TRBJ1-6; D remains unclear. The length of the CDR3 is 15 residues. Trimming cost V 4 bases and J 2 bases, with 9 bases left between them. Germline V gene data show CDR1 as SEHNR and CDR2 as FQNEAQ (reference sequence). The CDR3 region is CASSSDGTYNSPLHF. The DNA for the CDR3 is TGTGCCAGCAGCTCCGACGGCACCTATAATTCACCCCTCCACTTT.

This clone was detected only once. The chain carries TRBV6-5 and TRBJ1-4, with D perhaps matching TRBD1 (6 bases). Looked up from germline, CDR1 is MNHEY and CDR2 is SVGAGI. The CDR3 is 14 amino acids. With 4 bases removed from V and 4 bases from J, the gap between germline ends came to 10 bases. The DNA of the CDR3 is TGTGCCAGCAGTTTCGGACAGAATAATGAAAAACTGTTTTTT. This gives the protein CASSFGQNNEKLFF.

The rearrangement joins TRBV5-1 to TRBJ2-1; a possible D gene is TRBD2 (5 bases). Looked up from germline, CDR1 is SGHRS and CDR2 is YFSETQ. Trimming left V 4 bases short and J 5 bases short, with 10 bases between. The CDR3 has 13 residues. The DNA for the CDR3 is TGCGCCAGCAGCGTGGGAGTCCACAATGAGCAGTTCTTC. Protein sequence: CASSVGVHNEQFF.